These T cell receptor beta chains were read from a single sample in a study of shared clonotypes between healthy human individuals. Some clones are missing from TCRdb's copy, which holds only in-frame ones; the method was immunoSEQ multiplex PCR. The sample lists about 1 million clones, under 80% occurring once. The specimen was memory CD4+ T cells sorted from blood. The receptor set was obtained from a man aged 18 to 30 in good health. Each CDR3 is given with its conserved first and last residue. A D gene is named only where the DNA matches it firmly. Clone size is given for some rows only: seen once, a few or many times, or a class if the clone is expanded.

>TRBD2|few|TRBJ2-1|TRBV27
CASSTSVNGYNEQFF
TGTGCCAGTTCCACTAGCGTCAACGGATACAATGAGCAGTTCTTC
>TRBD2|-|TRBJ2-5|TRBV19
CASRKSSGGLETQYF
TGTGCCAGTAGGAAGTCTAGCGGGGGTTTAGAGACCCAGTACTTC
>TRBD1|-|TRBJ2-7|TRBV23-1
CASPRDSPYEQYF
TGCGCCAGCCCCCGGGACAGCCCCTACGAGCAGTACTTC
>-|-|TRBJ2-7|TRBV29-1
CSVERAGYEQYF
TGCAGCGTTGAACGGGCCGGTTACGAGCAGTACTTC
>-|-|TRBJ2-3|TRBV5-1
CASSPRDSGGGDTQYF
TGCGCCAGCAGCCCCCGGGACAGTGGGGGGGGAGATACGCAGTATTTT
>TRBD1|-|TRBJ1-5|TRBV10-2
CASSETRTGVNQPQHF
TGCGCCAGCAGTGAGACCAGGACAGGGGTGAATCAGCCCCAGCATTTT
>-|-|TRBJ2-4|TRBV7-2
CASSSRTQGDIQYF
TGTGCCAGCAGCTCCCGGACCCAAGGGGACATTCAGTACTTC
>-|-|TRBJ2-2|TRBV5-1
CASSLRGKDTGELFF
TGCGCCAGCAGCTTGCGAGGGAAGGACACCGGGGAGCTGTTTTTT
>-|-|TRBJ2-2|TRBV6-6
CASRKTSLTGELFF
TGTGCCAGCAGGAAGACTAGTCTAACCGGGGAGCTGTTTTTT
>TRBD1|once|TRBJ2-3|TRBV14
CASSRRDRTTDTQYF
TGTGCCAGCAGCCGCCGGGACAGGACGACAGATACGCAGTATTTT
>-|-|TRBJ1-4|TRBV29-1
CSVEEGGKLFF
TGCAGCGTTGAAGAGGGTGGAAAACTGTTTTTT
>-|-|TRBJ1-5|TRBV19
CASSTAINQPQHF
TGTGCCAGTAGTACGGCAATTAATCAGCCCCAGCATTTT
>TRBD1|-|TRBJ2-5|TRBV6-5
CASSRGQGRQETQYF
TGTGCCAGCAGCCGTGGACAGGGCAGGCAAGAGACCCAGTACTTC
>-|-|TRBJ2-3|TRBV2
CASSEWSAVYTDTQYF
TGTGCCAGCAGTGAATGGTCAGCGGTTTACACAGATACGCAGTATTTT
>-|-|TRBJ2-1|TRBV5-4
CASSLGQVWNNEQFF
TGTGCCAGCAGCTTAGGGCAGGTTTGGAACAATGAGCAGTTCTTC
>-|-|TRBJ1-2|TRBV20-1
CSAGGGYGYTF
TGCAGTGCCGGTGGGGGCTATGGCTACACCTTC
>TRBD1|-|TRBJ1-2|TRBV4-1
CASSQTTGGHYGYTF
TGCGCCAGCAGCCAAACGACAGGGGGTCACTATGGCTACACCTTC
>TRBD2|-|TRBJ2-5|TRBV28
CASSLTSGGQETQYF
TGTGCCAGCAGCCTGACTAGCGGGGGGCAAGAGACCCAGTACTTC
>TRBD1|-|TRBJ1-1|TRBV7-8
CASSHRDRAEAFF
TGTGCCAGCAGCCACCGGGACAGGGCCGAAGCTTTCTTT
>-|-|TRBJ1-3|TRBV4-3
CASSQESHTGNTIYF
TGCGCCAGCAGCCAAGAATCTCATACTGGAAACACCATATATTTT
>-|few|TRBJ2-7|TRBV5-6
CASSLGHASSYEQYF
TGTGCCAGCAGTTTGGGACACGCGAGCTCCTACGAGCAGTACTTC
>-|once|TRBJ2-1|TRBV7-7
CASSLGGIYNEQFF
TGTGCTAGCAGCTTAGGTGGGATCTACAATGAGCAGTTCTTC